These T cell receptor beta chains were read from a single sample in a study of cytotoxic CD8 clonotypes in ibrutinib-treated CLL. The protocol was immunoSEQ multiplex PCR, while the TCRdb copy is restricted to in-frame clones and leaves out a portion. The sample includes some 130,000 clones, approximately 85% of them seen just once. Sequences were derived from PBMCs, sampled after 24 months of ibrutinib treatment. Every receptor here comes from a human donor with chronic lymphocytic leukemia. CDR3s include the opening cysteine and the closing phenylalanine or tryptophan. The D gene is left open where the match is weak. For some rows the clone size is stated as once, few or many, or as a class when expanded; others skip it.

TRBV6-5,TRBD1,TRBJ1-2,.,CASKRGRTDYGYTF,TGTGCCAGCAAGAGGGGGCGGACGGACTATGGCTACACCTTC
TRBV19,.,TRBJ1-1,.,CASRRAPMNTEAFF,TGTGCCAGTCGCAGGGCGCCCATGAACACTGAAGCTTTCTTT
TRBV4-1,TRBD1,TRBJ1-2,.,CASSQETGGLYGYTF,TGCGCCAGCAGCCAAGAGACAGGGGGACTCTATGGCTACACCTTC
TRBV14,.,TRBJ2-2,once,CASSTYVGTGELFF,TGTGCCAGCAGCACGTACGTAGGCACCGGGGAGCTGTTTTTT
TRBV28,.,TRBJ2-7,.,CASSYRYEQYF,TGTGCCAGCAGTTATCGCTACGAGCAGTACTTC
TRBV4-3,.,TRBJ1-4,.,CASSPLGGLGEKLFF,TGCGCCAGCAGCCCCCTAGGGGGGCTCGGGGAAAAACTGTTTTTT
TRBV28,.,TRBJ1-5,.,CASSLSPVRGNQPQHF,TGTGCCAGCAGTTTATCCCCAGTGAGGGGCAATCAGCCCCAGCATTTT
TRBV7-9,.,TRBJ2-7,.,CASSLESGTSYEQYF,TGTGCCAGCAGCTTAGAATCAGGGACATCCTACGAGCAGTACTTC
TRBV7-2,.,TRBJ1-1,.,CASSLTSGRPHFVGF,TGTGCCAGCAGCCTCACATCGGGCCGCCCCCACTTTGTCGGCTTT
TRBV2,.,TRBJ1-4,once,CASSGADEKLFF,TGTGCCAGCAGCGGGGCTGATGAAAAACTGTTTTTT
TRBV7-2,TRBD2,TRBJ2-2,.,CASSLGTSGHTGELFF,TGTGCCAGCAGCCTCGGGACTAGCGGGCACACCGGGGAGCTGTTTTTT
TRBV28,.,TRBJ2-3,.,CASSAFDTQYF,TGTGCCAGCAGTGCTTTCGATACGCAGTATTTT
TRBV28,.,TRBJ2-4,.,CASSTKPRKNIQYF,TGTGCCAGCAGTACGAAACCTCGTAAAAACATTCAGTACTTC
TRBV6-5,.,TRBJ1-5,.,CASSYGHSNQPQHF,TGTGCCAGCAGTTACGGGCACAGCAATCAGCCCCAGCATTTT
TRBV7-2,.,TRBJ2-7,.,CASSLALGFRTDEQYF,TGTGCCAGCAGCTTAGCCCTAGGGTTCCGCACCGACGAGCAGTACTTC
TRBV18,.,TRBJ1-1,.,CASSPGNTEAFF,TGTGCCAGCTCACCAGGAAATACTGAAGCTTTCTTT
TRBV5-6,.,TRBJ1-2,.,CASSGVQVDYGYTF,TGTGCCAGCAGCGGCGTACAGGTGGACTATGGCTACACCTTC
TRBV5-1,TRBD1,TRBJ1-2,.,CATKGGTDYGYTF,TGCGCCACCAAAGGGGGGACAGACTATGGCTACACCTTC
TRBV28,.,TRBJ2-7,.,CASSFGANEQYF,TGTGCCAGCAGTTTCGGGGCGAACGAGCAGTACTTC
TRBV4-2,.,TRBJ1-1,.,CASSQDLSRWRTEAFF,TGTGCCAGCAGCCAAGACCTCAGTCGTTGGCGCACTGAAGCTTTCTTT
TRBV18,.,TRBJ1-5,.,CASSPGRFSNQPQHF,TGTGCCAGCTCACCAGGGCGGTTTAGCAATCAGCCCCAGCATTTT
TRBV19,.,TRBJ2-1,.,CASSPGNSYNEQFF,TGTGCCAGTAGTCCGGGCAACTCCTACAATGAGCAGTTCTTC
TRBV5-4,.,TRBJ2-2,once,CASRGLPGELFF,TGTGCTTCGAGAGGGCTACCCGGGGAGCTGTTTTTT
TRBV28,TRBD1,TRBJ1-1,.,CASSPPDRGNTEAFF,TGTGCCAGCAGCCCCCCCGACAGGGGAAACACTGAAGCTTTCTTT
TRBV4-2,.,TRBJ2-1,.,CASSPRIKASYNEQFF,TGTGCCAGCAGCCCTAGAATAAAGGCGTCCTACAATGAGCAGTTCTTC
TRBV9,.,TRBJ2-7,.,CASSPTGRAYSSYEQYF,TGTGCCAGCAGCCCCACAGGGAGGGCCTACTCCTCCTACGAGCAGTACTTC
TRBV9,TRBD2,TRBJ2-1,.,CASSSEIGLAANEQFF,TGTGCCAGCAGCTCAGAGATTGGGCTAGCGGCAAATGAGCAGTTCTTC
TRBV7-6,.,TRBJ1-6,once,CASSSGASLNSPLHF,TGTGCCAGCAGCTCTGGGGCCAGTTTGAATTCACCCCTCCACTTT
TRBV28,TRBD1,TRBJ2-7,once,CASSLDRGYEQYF,TGTGCCAGCAGCCTGGACAGGGGGTACGAGCAGTACTTC
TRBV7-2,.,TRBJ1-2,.,CASSLDRPGVTF,TGTGCCAGCAGCTTAGACAGGCCGGGGGTCACCTTC
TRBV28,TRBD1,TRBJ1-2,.,CASSLVDRGARGYGYTF,TGTGCCAGCAGTTTGGTGGACAGGGGGGCCCGTGGGTATGGCTACACCTTC
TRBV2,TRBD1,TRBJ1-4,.,CASKDQGATNEKLFF,TGTGCCAGCAAAGATCAGGGGGCGACTAATGAAAAACTGTTTTTT
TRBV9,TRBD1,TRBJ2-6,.,CASSGKGTGSGANVLTF,TGTGCCAGCAGCGGGAAGGGGACAGGGTCCGGGGCCAACGTCCTGACTTTC
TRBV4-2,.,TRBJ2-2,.,CASSQDLWNTGELFF,TGTGCCAGCAGCCAAGATCTTTGGAACACCGGGGAGCTGTTTTTT
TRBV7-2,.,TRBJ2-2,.,CASSLEFGSGELFF,TGTGCCAGCAGCTTAGAATTCGGCTCCGGGGAGCTGTTTTTT
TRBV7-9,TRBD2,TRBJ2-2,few,CASSSGTSGTGELFF,TGTGCCAGCAGCTCCGGGACTAGCGGCACCGGGGAGCTGTTTTTT
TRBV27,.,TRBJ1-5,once,CASRGYNQPQHF,TGTGCCAGTCGAGGGTACAATCAGCCCCAGCATTTT
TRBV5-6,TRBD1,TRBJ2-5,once,CASSLTGGEVETQYF,TGTGCCAGCAGCCTGACAGGGGGCGAGGTGGAGACCCAGTACTTC
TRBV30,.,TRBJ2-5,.,CAWSVGGETQYF,TGTGCCTGGAGTGTTGGCGGGGAGACCCAGTACTTC
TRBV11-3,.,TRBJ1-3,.,CASSLSSRNTIYF,TGTGCCAGCAGCTTAAGTAGTCGAAACACCATATATTTT
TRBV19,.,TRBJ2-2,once,CASSMGRVYTGELFF,TGTGCCAGTAGTATGGGTAGGGTATACACCGGGGAGCTGTTTTTT
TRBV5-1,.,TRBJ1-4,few,CASSQVGGANEKLFF,TGCGCCAGCAGCCAGGTGGGGGGAGCTAATGAAAAACTGTTTTTT
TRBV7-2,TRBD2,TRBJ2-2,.,CASSLVASGGPSGELFF,TGTGCCAGCAGCTTAGTAGCTAGCGGGGGCCCATCCGGGGAGCTGTTTTTT
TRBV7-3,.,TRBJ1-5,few,CASSLGVGQPQHF,TGTGCCAGCAGCTTGGGTGTTGGTCAGCCCCAGCATTTT
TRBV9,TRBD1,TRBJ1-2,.,CASSVGVGQGVLYTF,TGTGCCAGCAGCGTAGGAGTGGGACAGGGGGTCTTATACACCTTC
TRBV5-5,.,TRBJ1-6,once,CASSLDQYSPLHF,TGTGCCAGCAGCTTGGATCAGTATTCACCCCTCCACTTT
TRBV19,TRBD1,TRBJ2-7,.,CASSTDRGPSYEQYF,TGTGCCAGTAGTACCGACAGGGGGCCATCCTACGAGCAGTACTTC
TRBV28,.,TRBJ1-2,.,CASSFAGRYGYTF,TGTGCCAGCAGTTTTGCGGGACGGTATGGCTACACCTTC
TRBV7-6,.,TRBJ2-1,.,CASSLLVESYNEQFF,TGTGCCAGCAGCCTACTAGTAGAGTCCTACAATGAGCAGTTCTTC
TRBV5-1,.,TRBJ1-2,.,CASSPGSAALYGYTF,TGCGCCAGCAGCCCAGGGTCGGCTGCACTCTATGGCTACACCTTC
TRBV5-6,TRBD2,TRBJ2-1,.,CASSLASGLYNEQFF,TGTGCCAGCAGCTTAGCTAGCGGACTCTACAATGAGCAGTTCTTC
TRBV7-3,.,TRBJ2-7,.,CASSIRSSSGDYEQYF,TGTGCCAGCAGCATCAGGTCCAGTTCGGGAGACTACGAGCAGTACTTC
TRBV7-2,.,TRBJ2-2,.,CASSPGPRRAGELFF,TGTGCCAGCAGCCCCGGGCCAAGGAGGGCCGGGGAGCTGTTTTTT
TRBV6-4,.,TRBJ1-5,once,CASSRDTYQPQHF,TGTGCCAGCAGTAGGGACACATATCAGCCCCAGCATTTT
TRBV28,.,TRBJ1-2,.,CASREQDYGYTF,TGTGCCAGCAGGGAGCAAGACTATGGCTACACCTTC
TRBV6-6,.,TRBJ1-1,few,CASSYSVENTEAFF,TGTGCCAGCAGTTACTCGGTGGAGAACACTGAAGCTTTCTTT